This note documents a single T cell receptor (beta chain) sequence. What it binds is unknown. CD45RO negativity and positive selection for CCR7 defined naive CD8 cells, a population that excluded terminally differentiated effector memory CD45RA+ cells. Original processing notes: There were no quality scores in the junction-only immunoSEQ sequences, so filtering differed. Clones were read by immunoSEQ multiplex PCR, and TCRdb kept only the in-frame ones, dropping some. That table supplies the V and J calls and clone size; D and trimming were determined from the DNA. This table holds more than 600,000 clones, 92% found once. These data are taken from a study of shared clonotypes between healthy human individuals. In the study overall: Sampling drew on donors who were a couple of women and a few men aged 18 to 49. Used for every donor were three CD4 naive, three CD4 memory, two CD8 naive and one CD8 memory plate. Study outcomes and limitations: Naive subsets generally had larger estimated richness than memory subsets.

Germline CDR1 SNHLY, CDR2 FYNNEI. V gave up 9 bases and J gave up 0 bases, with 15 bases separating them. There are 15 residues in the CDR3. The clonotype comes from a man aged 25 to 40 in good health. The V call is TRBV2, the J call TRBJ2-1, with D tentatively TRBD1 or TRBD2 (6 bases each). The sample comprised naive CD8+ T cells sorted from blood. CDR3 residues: CARREGGSSYNEQFF. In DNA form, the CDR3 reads TGTGCCAGAAGGGAAGGGGGGAGCTCCTACAATGAGCAGTTCTTC.